This is a list of T cell receptor beta chains from one sample in a study of shared clonotypes between healthy human individuals. The assay was immunoSEQ multiplex PCR, and TCRdb's table has in-frame clones only and misses some. The sample shows more than 500,000 clones, about 95% of them seen only once. Sequenced material: naive CD8+ T cells sorted from blood. All receptors come from a woman in her twenties or thirties in good health. CDR3s include the opening cysteine and the closing phenylalanine or tryptophan. The D gene is left open where the match is weak. The listing skips clone size in some rows; elsewhere it reads once, few, many or a size class.

V,size,D,J,DNA,CDR3
TRBV6-1,-,-,TRBJ1-5,TGTGCCAGCAGCGACAGGAGTAGCAATCAGCCCCAGCATTTT,CASSDRSSNQPQHF
TRBV7-6,few,-,TRBJ1-1,TGTGCCAGCAGCTTATTGGGTTACACTGAAGCTTTCTTT,CASSLLGYTEAFF
TRBV2,-,TRBD2,TRBJ2-1,TGTGCCAGCAGTGGCGGGAGTGGGTACAATGAGCAGTTCTTC,CASSGGSGYNEQFF
TRBV15,-,TRBD2,TRBJ2-7,TGTGCCACCAGCAGAGATTTGGGTAGCGGGGCCTACGAGCAGTACTTC,CATSRDLGSGAYEQYF
TRBV28,-,-,TRBJ2-7,TGTGCCAGCAGTTTTGAGGGTTGGGTGTCCTACGAGCAGTACTTC,CASSFEGWVSYEQYF
TRBV27,-,TRBD1,TRBJ1-6,TGTGCCAGCAGTTTGGACAGCCAGGGGGTTAATTCACCCCTCCACTTT,CASSLDSQGVNSPLHF
TRBV28,-,TRBD1,TRBJ2-7,TGTGCCACCACGGGACAGGGGGCGGTCGAGCAGTACTTC,CATTGQGAVEQYF
TRBV7-9,-,-,TRBJ1-1,TGTGCCAGCAGCGCTCCTCAGAACACTGAAGCTTTCTTT,CASSAPQNTEAFF
TRBV27,-,TRBD1,TRBJ2-7,TGTGCCAGCAGTTCCGGGACAGGATGGGGCGAGCAGTACTTC,CASSSGTGWGEQYF
TRBV2,-,TRBD1,TRBJ2-5,TGTGCCAGCAGTGAGACAGGGAAAGAGACCCAGTACTTC,CASSETGKETQYF
TRBV19,-,-,TRBJ1-2,TGTGCCACCAGTATAGGGGAGGGACACTATGGCTACACCTTC,CATSIGEGHYGYTF
TRBV6-1,-,-,TRBJ2-7,TGTGCCAGCAGCCTGACAGCCCACTACGAGCAGTACTTC,CASSLTAHYEQYF
TRBV7-9,few,-,TRBJ1-5,TGTGCCAGCAGCTTAGCTGGGGGTTGGCAGCCCCAGCATTTT,CASSLAGGWQPQHF
TRBV27,-,-,TRBJ2-6,TGTGCCAGCAGTAAGACTGGGGCCAACGTCCTGACTTTC,CASSKTGANVLTF
TRBV7-8,-,TRBD2,TRBJ2-5,TGTGCCAGCAGCCCCCACCCGGGACTAGCGGGAGGGCCGAGGGGAGAGACCCAGTACTTC,CASSPHPGLAGGPRGETQYF
TRBV10-1,-,-,TRBJ2-1,TGCGCCAGCAGTGAGGCGGGAAACAATGAGCAGTTCTTC,CASSEAGNNEQFF
TRBV19,-,-,TRBJ2-3,TGTGCCAGTTGGGCCTCTAGGAACACAGATACGCAGTATTTT,CASWASRNTDTQYF
TRBV5-4,-,-,TRBJ2-7,TGTGCCAGCAGCGGACCCTACGAGCAGTACTTC,CASSGPYEQYF
TRBV4-1,-,-,TRBJ1-1,TGCGCCAGCAGCCAAGGTCGTGGGACCCCGAACACTGAAGCTTTCTTT,CASSQGRGTPNTEAFF
TRBV7-9,-,-,TRBJ2-7,TGTGCCAGCAGCCCCGTAGGAAGGACTGGCTCCTACGAGCAGTACTTC,CASSPVGRTGSYEQYF
TRBV19,-,TRBD2,TRBJ2-1,TGTGCCAGTAGCAGTACTAGCGGCTACAATGAGCAGTTCTTC,CASSSTSGYNEQFF
TRBV9,once,-,TRBJ2-2,TGTGCCAGCAGCGCCCGGGCCTCCGGGGAGCTGTTTTTT,CASSARASGELFF
TRBV9,-,-,TRBJ2-1,TGTGCCAGCAGCTCCTTTAATGAGCAGTTCTTC,CASSSFNEQFF
TRBV28,-,TRBD1,TRBJ2-2,TGTGCCAGCAGTTCTGGGACAGTGAACACCGGGGAGCTGTTTTTT,CASSSGTVNTGELFF